This T cell receptor beta chain was captured in a study of cytomegalovirus exposure and HLA in healthy donors. The study's findings and limits: Sequencing depth roughly uniform across donors was assumed in presence/absence analyses.

In regard to this clone: What it binds is unknown.

Germline CDR1 SGHVS, CDR2 FNYEAQ. J gave up 9 bases and V 3 bases, and 10 bases lay outside the gene matches. CDR3 length: 17 residues. The primer mix had 60 Vbeta and 13 Jbeta primers. Measured with immunoSEQ multiplex PCR; TCRdb has only the in-frame clones, and not every one. The sample carries over 150,000 clones, around 73% recorded once. The TCR was taken from a woman younger than 30 in good health and CMV-seropositive. This chain uses TRBV7-6 with TRBJ2-2; 13 bases align to TRBD2. Source material: PBMCs. This CDR3 is CASSFLSTSGGFRELFF. The CDR3 DNA reads as TGTGCCAGCAGCTTCCTGTCGACTAGCGGGGGGTTCAGGGAGCTGTTTTTT.